This T cell receptor beta chain originates from a study of early T cells in non-severe SARS-CoV-2 infection. The CDR3 is 16 amino acids. Trimming removed 6 bases from V and 14 bases from J; junction bases left unmatched: 17. In germline, CDR1 is MNHNS, CDR2 SASEGT. This clonotype was recorded many times. Via MiXCR, TCRdb re-called the 5' RACE reads, giving one row per CDR3 protein. The sample contains 98,000 or so distinct CDR3 sequences, approximately 12% of which appear only once. The chain recombines TRBV6-1 with TRBJ1-6; 9 bases map to TRBD1. This receptor was taken from an adult who was a healthcare worker with PCR-confirmed SARS-CoV-2 infection or an uninfected control (not recorded which). The sample here was whole blood, taken at baseline. Here the CDR3 reads CASRELKGQGKRTLHF. CDR3 nucleotides: TGTGCCAGCAGAGAGCTCAAGGGACAGGGAAAGAGGACCCTCCACTTT.